This T cell receptor (beta chain) originates from a study of cytomegalovirus exposure and HLA in healthy donors. About the research overall: T cells numbering around 180 million yielded 90 million to 140 million unique TCR beta sequences in an earlier analysis.

Study-level results: The only immune exposure information that was available was CMV serostatus.

Comment on this clone: The antigen is not known. Other DNA sequences in this sample translate to the same CDR3.

60 Vbeta and 13 Jbeta primers were used in PCR. Clones were sequenced by immunoSEQ multiplex PCR, and TCRdb holds only the in-frame ones, with some missing. The table records 160,000 or so clones, over 60% of them present only once. The donors gave bone marrow, and they were healthy. Unmatched junction bases numbered 0, after V lost 2 bases and J lost 0 bases. Looked up from germline, CDR1 is SGDLS and CDR2 is YYNGEE. This CDR3 region has 14 residues. The specimen was PBMCs. The receptor comes from a woman aged 25 to 39 in good health and CMV-seronegative. This rearrangement joins TRBV9 to TRBJ1-1; 8 bases map to TRBD1. The CDR3 DNA reads TGTGCCAGCAGCGTGGGACAGGTGAACACTGAAGCTTTCTTT. Residues: CASSVGQVNTEAFF.